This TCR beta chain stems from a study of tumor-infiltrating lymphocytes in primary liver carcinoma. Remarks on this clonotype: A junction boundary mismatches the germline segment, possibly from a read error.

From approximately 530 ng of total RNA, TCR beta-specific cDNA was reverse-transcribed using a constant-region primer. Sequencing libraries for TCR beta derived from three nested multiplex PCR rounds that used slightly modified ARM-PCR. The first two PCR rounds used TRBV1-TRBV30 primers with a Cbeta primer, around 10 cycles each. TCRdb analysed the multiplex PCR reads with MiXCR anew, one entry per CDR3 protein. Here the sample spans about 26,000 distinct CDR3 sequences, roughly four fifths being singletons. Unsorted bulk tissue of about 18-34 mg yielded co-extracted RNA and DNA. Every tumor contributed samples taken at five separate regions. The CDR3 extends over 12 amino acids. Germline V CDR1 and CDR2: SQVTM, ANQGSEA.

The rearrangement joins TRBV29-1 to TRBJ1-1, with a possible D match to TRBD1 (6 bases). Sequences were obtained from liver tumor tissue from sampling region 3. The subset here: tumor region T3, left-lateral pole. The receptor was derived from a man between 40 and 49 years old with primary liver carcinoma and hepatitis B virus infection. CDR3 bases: TGCACCGTTGTGAGCACCAGGGGTGAAGCTTTCTTT. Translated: CTVVSTRGEAFF.